Listed below are T cell receptor beta chains from one sample, sequenced in a study of patients and donors after allogeneic stem cell transplantation. One entry per CDR3 protein, called by TCRdb with MiXCR from the RT-PCR reads. Of hundreds of thousands of distinct CDR3 sequences detected, roughly 16% appear once; the ten largest clones hold 7% to 7.5%. Sequences were obtained from blood, either unsorted or a sorted T cell fraction (not recorded which). The receptors come from a human donor who was either an allogeneic HSCT recipient or a stem cell or donor lymphocyte infusion donor (not recorded which). It is not recorded whose cells these are; they may come from a transplant donor. The CDR3 runs from the conserved cysteine through the conserved F or W. The order of the fields is J gene, V gene, CDR3 protein.

J: TRBJ2-2; V: TRBV18; CDR3: CASSPINTGELFF
J: TRBJ2-7; V: TRBV5-1; CDR3: CASSAGQTHYEQYF
J: TRBJ2-5; V: TRBV20-1; CDR3: CSAGGAWEPQETQYF
J: TRBJ2-3; V: TRBV10-3; CDR3: CAISAGSGIRDTQYF
J: TRBJ2-3; V: TRBV5-1; CDR3: CASSLAGYFTDTQYF
J: TRBJ2-1; V: TRBV12-3/TRBV12-4; CDR3: CASSLKPYGEQFF
J: TRBJ2-3; V: TRBV10-3; CDR3: CAISDSATPDTQYF
J: TRBJ1-1; V: TRBV19; CDR3: CASYTPSGTEAFF
J: TRBJ2-1; V: TRBV6-2/TRBV6-3; CDR3: CASSDLLGVFHNEQFF
J: TRBJ2-7; V: TRBV9; CDR3: CASSAVPTGDEQYF
J: TRBJ1-2; V: TRBV20-1; CDR3: CSAPSKGIYGYTF
J: TRBJ2-1; V: TRBV7-3; CDR3: CASTPSGGGGGNEQFF
J: TRBJ2-5; V: TRBV7-2; CDR3: CASSLVLGRGETQYF
J: TRBJ1-3; V: TRBV12-3/TRBV12-4; CDR3: CASNLIPAGNTIYF
J: TRBJ1-1; V: TRBV20-1; CDR3: CSARDPKRPGTARGAFF
J: TRBJ2-7; V: TRBV25-1; CDR3: CASSDESGTGISEQYF
J: TRBJ2-2; V: TRBV9; CDR3: CASSVYVAGELFF
J: TRBJ2-5; V: TRBV24-1; CDR3: CATSDRRTQETQYF
J: TRBJ2-3; V: TRBV2; CDR3: CASSEVSWGSVNTDTQYF
J: TRBJ2-1; V: TRBV24-1; CDR3: CATKISGRVDNEQFF
J: TRBJ2-5; V: TRBV7-6; CDR3: CASSLLGGGETQYF
J: TRBJ2-1; V: TRBV18; CDR3: CASSPPGLAGGEQFF
J: TRBJ2-7; V: TRBV12-3/TRBV12-4; CDR3: CASSPQGTDYEQYF
J: TRBJ2-6; V: TRBV25-1; CDR3: CASRQDIGGSGANVLTF
J: TRBJ1-1; V: TRBV19; CDR3: CASTMGFGPTEAFF
J: TRBJ1-1; V: TRBV20-1; CDR3: CSARLYTEAFF
J: TRBJ1-6; V: TRBV27; CDR3: CASSFGAGSPLHF
J: TRBJ2-1; V: TRBV10-3; CDR3: CAISETGGWYNEQFF
J: TRBJ1-1; V: TRBV24-1; CDR3: CATSDSTDRNTEAFF
J: TRBJ1-4; V: TRBV11-2; CDR3: CASSLGTVATNEKLFF
J: TRBJ1-2; V: TRBV29-1; CDR3: CSVQTGGNGYTF
J: TRBJ2-1; V: TRBV24-1; CDR3: CATSGLPVAMDEQFF
J: TRBJ2-1; V: TRBV21-1; CDR3: CASSGSQGNNEQFF
J: TRBJ2-7; V: TRBV5-6; CDR3: CASSLELAGREQYF
J: TRBJ2-7; V: TRBV5-4; CDR3: CASSFGTSGEQYF
J: TRBJ2-5; V: TRBV29-1; CDR3: CSVSVGPQETQYF
J: TRBJ2-7; V: TRBV5-1; CDR3: CASSPRPSYEQYF
J: TRBJ2-5; V: TRBV29-1; CDR3: CSVGVSPETQYF
J: TRBJ2-4; V: TRBV12-3/TRBV12-4; CDR3: CASSPRSPGQGNHIQYF
J: TRBJ1-3; V: TRBV15; CDR3: CATSRDLGGGRDTIYF
J: TRBJ2-2; V: TRBV6-1; CDR3: CASSEALGAGAGGELFF
J: TRBJ2-5; V: TRBV7-8; CDR3: CASSSLGTETQYF
J: TRBJ2-7; V: TRBV5-6; CDR3: CASSLAGRADYEQYF
J: TRBJ1-2; V: TRBV11-2; CDR3: CASSLESGFGYTF